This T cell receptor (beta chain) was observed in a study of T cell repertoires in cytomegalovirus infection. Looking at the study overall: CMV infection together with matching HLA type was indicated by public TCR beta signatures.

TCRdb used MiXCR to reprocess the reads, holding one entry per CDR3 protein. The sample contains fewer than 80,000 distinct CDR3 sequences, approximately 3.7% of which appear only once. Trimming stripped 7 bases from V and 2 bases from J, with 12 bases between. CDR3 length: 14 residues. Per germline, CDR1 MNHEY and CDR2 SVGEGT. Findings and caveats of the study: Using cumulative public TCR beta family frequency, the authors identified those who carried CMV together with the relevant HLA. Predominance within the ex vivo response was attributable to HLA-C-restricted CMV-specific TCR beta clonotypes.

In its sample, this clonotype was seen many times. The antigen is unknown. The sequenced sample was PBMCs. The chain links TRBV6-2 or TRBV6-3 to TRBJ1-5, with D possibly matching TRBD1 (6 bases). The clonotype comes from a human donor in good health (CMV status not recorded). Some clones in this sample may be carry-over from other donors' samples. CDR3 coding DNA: TGTGCCAGCAATCGCAGGGGAGGCAATCAGCCCCAGCATTTT. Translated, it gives CASNRRGGNQPQHF.